The T cell receptor (beta chain) under discussion was sequenced for a study of OX40 agonist ivuxolimab in advanced cancers. Notes on the research overall: Ivuxolimab, which targeted the costimulatory receptor OX40 (CD134), was an agonistic, fully human IgG2 monoclonal antibody. Partial responses occurred in three dose-escalation patients: two with cutaneous melanoma and one with hepatocellular carcinoma. The paper describes the monotherapy dose-escalation part (N of about 52 patients) of the phase I trial of ivuxolimab. Intravenous ivuxolimab was administered to patients every 2 weeks at six dose levels: 0.01, 0.1, 0.3, 1.5, 3 and 10 mg/kg. Prior anti-PD-1, anti-PD-L1 or anti-CTLA-4 therapy was permitted, and about 40% of dose-escalation patients had received checkpoint inhibitors. The point of sequencing TCRbeta in the periphery was to test whether ivuxolimab changed TCR sequence diversity and drove clonal T-cell expansion. Of the 50 or so patients in dose escalation, some 20 had hepatocellular carcinoma, about 15 had melanoma, 9 had renal cell carcinoma and 9 had head and neck cancer. The dose-escalation cohort was about 87% male with a mean age of 60 years, ranging from roughly 23 to 85.

For sequencing of the TCRbeta CDR3 region, genomic DNA was extracted from the sorted cells. TCRbeta CDR3 regions were sequenced using the immunoSEQ Assay. As stored in TCRdb, this immuneACCESS dataset retains in-frame rearrangements with V and J assigned. A fraction of the clones does not appear; measured against another copy, unresolved V genes explain less than half of the discrepancy, and the remainder lacks a known reason. Counted in this sample were about 69,000 clones; around 85% of them appeared once. About 6.3% of the sample comes from the top ten. V is shortened by 1 base, J by 0 bases, and the region joining them spans 11 bases. The germline V gene provides CDR1 SNHLY and CDR2 FYNNEI. The CDR3 covers 16 residues, taking in both the cysteine and the phenylalanine. CDR3 DNA only is kept here, 48 bases in frame from base 1. A note on this clone: Its antigen remains unidentified. The sample holds no much larger clone one base away, and base qualities are not on file.

Patients with autoimmune disease history or receiving systemic immunosuppression were excluded from the trial. Peripheral blood for TCR sequencing was drawn from every dose cohort at baseline, at cycle 4 day 1 and at cycle 7 day 1. Samples came from an open-label, multicenter, first-in-human phase I dose-escalation trial of ivuxolimab. Adults with locally advanced or metastatic melanoma, renal cell carcinoma, hepatocellular carcinoma or head and neck squamous cell carcinoma were enrolled in the trial. Before TCR sequencing, CD4+ T cells and CD8+ T cells were sorted from peripheral blood as separate populations. General findings and caveats noted by the study authors: In the 0.1-3.0 mg/kg groups, partial responders had among the lowest normalized peripheral clonal expansion, particularly in CD8+ T cells. After ivuxolimab, CD8+ T cells had more expanded clones than CD4+ T cells on average. Low levels of normalized T-cell clonal expansion were also seen in some patients who did not respond. At doses from 0.1 to 3.0 mg/kg, clonal expansion was seen in both CD4+ and CD8+ blood T cells between baseline and week 6. Which antigens the clonally expanded peripheral T cells were specific for was not determined.

The receptor chain draws on TRBV2 and TRBJ2-3; no D segment can be confidently identified. The material was CD4+ or CD8+ T cells sorted from blood, obtained in a trial of the OX40 agonist ivuxolimab. This sequence originates from an adult with an advanced solid tumor such as melanoma, head and neck, liver or kidney cancer. Here the CDR3 is given as CASSEEGATSTDTQYF. The DNA sequence is as follows: TGTGCCAGCAGTGAAGAAGGAGCGACTAGCACAGATACGCAGTATTTT. With all but the CDR3 taken from the reference TRBV2 and TRBJ2-3 genes, the full variable domain is: EPEVTQTPSHQVTQMGQEVILRCVPISNHLYFYWYRQILGQKVEFLVSFYNNEISEKSEIFDDQFSVERPDGSNFTLKIRSTKLEDSAMYFCASSEEGATSTDTQYFGPGTRLTVL.